This TCR beta chain was retrieved from a study of T cell changes during pregnancy in multiple sclerosis. The method was immunoSEQ multiplex PCR; TCRdb's version includes in-frame clones alone and lacks a portion of them. Here the sample spans 75,000 to 95,000 clones, 75% to 95% being singletons. The TCR originated in a female donor with multiple sclerosis, enrolled in a pregnancy study. The sequencing here drew on peripheral blood, taken before pregnancy.

Here the CDR3 DNA reads TGCGCCAGCAGCCTAGGGACAGGGGACATTAGCAATCAGCCCCAGCATTTT. It specifies CASSLGTGDISNQPQHF. The rearrangement links TRBV4-1 to TRBJ1-5; the match to TRBD1 covers 10 bases. This CDR3 comprises 17 residues. Germline-derived CDR1 and CDR2 are MGHRA and YSYEKL. V trimming: 4 bases; J trimming: 0 bases; junction bases outside the gene matches: 6.